This T cell receptor beta chain was captured in a study of T cells expressing NK-cell markers. Study overall: According to the study, TCR beta repertoires originated from sorted CD3+CD56+NKG2C+, CD3+CD56+NKG2C- and CD3+CD56-NKG2C+ T cells.

This CDR3 region has 17 residues. Germline V gene sequence: CDR1 MGHRA, CDR2 YSYEKL. For TCR beta, cDNA was produced by 5'RACE template switching with UMIs. TCRdb re-called the 5' RACE reads; every CDR3 protein appears as one record, without DNA. This repertoire includes a few hundred thousand distinct CDR3 sequences. Sequencing was carried out using blood T cells: a sorted CD56 or NKG2C T cell subset, CD4+ or CD8+ T cells, or bulk PBMC T cells (not recorded which). This clonotype was sampled from a woman between 50 and 59 years old in good health. The V call is TRBV4-1, the J call TRBJ1-2; no DNA is available, so the TRBD1 call from TCRdb remains unchecked. CDR3 sequence: CASSQDVRGRRGYGYTF.